This T cell receptor beta chain was sequenced in a study of control samples from healthy donors and cancer patients. There are 13 residues in the CDR3. V shed 2 bases and J shed 3 bases, with 6 bases lying between them. Only in-frame clones appear in the TCRdb table, and some are missing; sequencing was by immunoSEQ multiplex PCR. The sample shows roughly 100,000 clones, 83% of them seen only once. V usage is TRBV12-3 or TRBV12-4 and J usage is TRBJ2-3; D gene unclear. Specimen: blood. The TCR comes from a woman aged 45-59 years in good health. CDR3 DNA sequence: TGTGCCAGCAGTTTAATTTGGACAGATACGCAGTATTTT. Encoded protein: CASSLIWTDTQYF.